The clone carrying this TCR beta chain has just one count. This sample is part of a study of shared clonotypes between healthy human individuals. Deletions cut 8 bases from V and 0 bases from J, with 11 bases between. CDR3 length: 14 amino acids. CDR1 is MDHEN, CDR2 SYDVKM, per germline. Measured with immunoSEQ multiplex PCR; TCRdb has only the in-frame clones, and not every one. The sample contains approximately 1.5 million clones, about 98.5% of which appear only once. The sequencing input was naive CD4+ T cells sorted from blood. Indicated subset: CD45RA+ positively selected. The sequence derives from a man aged 25-45 years in good health. This chain links TRBV28 with TRBJ2-4; D remains unclear. CDR3 DNA: TGTGCCAGCTTCGGTCAGCTAGCCAAAAACATTCAGTACTTC. Translating gives CASFGQLAKNIQYF.